A selection of T cell receptor beta chains follows, all from one sample in a study of OX40 agonist ivuxolimab in advanced cancers. Data came from immunoSEQ multiplex PCR; TCRdb stores just in-frame clones and leaves some out. The table shows 55,000 to 75,000 clones, with roughly four fifths occurring only once. The sequenced sample was CD4+ or CD8+ T cells sorted from blood, obtained in a trial of the OX40 agonist ivuxolimab. Source of these receptors: an adult with an advanced solid tumor such as melanoma, head and neck, liver or kidney cancer. CDR3s include the opening cysteine and the closing phenylalanine or tryptophan. A D gene is named only where the DNA matches it firmly. Size tells how often a clone was seen (once, few, many) or the class of an expanded clone, and some rows leave it out.

j_call,clone_size,d_call,v_call,cdr3_aa,cdr3_nt
TRBJ2-7,-,TRBD1,TRBV29-1,CSATGGGHEQYF,TGCAGCGCTACAGGGGGCGGCCACGAGCAGTACTTC
TRBJ1-6,many,TRBD1,TRBV25-1,CASSEYKGRGNSPLHF,TGTGCCAGCAGTGAATATAAGGGCAGGGGGAATTCACCCCTCCACTTT
TRBJ2-3,-,TRBD2,TRBV6-5,CASSNPSGGKDTQYF,TGTGCCAGCAGTAACCCTAGCGGGGGAAAAGATACGCAGTATTTT
TRBJ2-1,-,TRBD2,TRBV10-1,CASSESKLAGARSDIYNEQFF,TGCGCCAGCAGTGAGTCGAAACTAGCGGGGGCCCGATCCGATATATACAATGAGCAGTTCTTC
TRBJ1-4,-,TRBD1,TRBV27,CASSSFTGGYNEKLFF,TGTGCCAGCAGTTCCTTTACAGGGGGGTATAATGAAAAACTGTTTTTT
TRBJ2-1,-,-,TRBV29-1,CSVSARGGQHKQFF,TGCAGCGTGTCTGCTCGAGGGGGGCAACATAAGCAGTTCTTC
TRBJ1-2,once,TRBD1,TRBV29-1,CSVDREGYTF,TGCAGCGTCGACAGGGAAGGCTACACCTTC
TRBJ1-2,-,-,TRBV5-1,CASSAGGRSDYGYTF,TGCGCCAGCAGCGCGGGGGGTCGGTCAGACTATGGCTACACCTTC
TRBJ2-3,once,-,TRBV18,CASSPVSESTDTQYF,TGTGCCAGCTCACCAGTTAGCGAGAGCACAGATACGCAGTATTTT
TRBJ2-7,-,-,TRBV19,CASSPPGSYEQYF,TGTGCCAGTAGTCCTCCGGGGTCCTACGAGCAGTACTTC
TRBJ1-5,few,-,TRBV7-9,CASARTGDQPQHF,TGTGCCAGCGCCAGGACGGGGGATCAGCCCCAGCATTTT
TRBJ1-2,-,-,TRBV5-6,CASSLATALGDGYTF,TGTGCCAGCAGCTTGGCCACAGCCCTGGGGGATGGCTACACCTTC
TRBJ2-1,-,TRBD2,TRBV7-6,CASSLLAGGLNEQFF,TGTGCCAGCAGCTTGCTAGCGGGGGGGCTCAATGAGCAGTTCTTC
TRBJ1-2,-,-,TRBV6-9,CASSYGGYGYTF,TGTGCCAGCAGCTACGGAGGTTATGGCTACACCTTC
TRBJ2-2,-,-,TRBV2,CASSVQQNTGELFF,TGTGCCAGCAGTGTCCAGCAGAACACCGGGGAGCTGTTTTTT
TRBJ1-4,-,TRBD1,TRBV30,CAWSPKGQTVKLFF,TGTGCCTGGAGTCCCAAGGGACAGACCGTCAAACTGTTTTTT
TRBJ1-1,-,TRBD1,TRBV6-5,CASSYERTGGTEAFF,TGTGCCAGCAGTTACGAGAGGACAGGGGGCACTGAAGCTTTCTTT
TRBJ1-2,few,-,TRBV7-9,CASSLDRTNYGYTF,TGTGCCAGCAGCCTGGACCGGACTAACTATGGCTACACCTTC
TRBJ1-1,-,-,TRBV11-2,CASSLDSPRAFF,TGTGCCAGCAGCCTGGACAGCCCTAGGGCTTTCTTT
TRBJ1-1,-,-,TRBV5-1,CASSWGGLVNTEAFF,TGCGCCAGCAGCTGGGGGGGTTTGGTGAACACTGAAGCTTTCTTT
TRBJ2-1,-,-,TRBV27,CASSPTSPGRGGQFF,TGTGCCAGCAGTCCCACCTCCCCGGGAAGGGGAGGGCAGTTCTTC
TRBJ2-7,-,TRBD2,TRBV30,CAWSGSGLVPEQYF,TGTGCCTGGAGCGGCAGCGGACTAGTTCCCGAGCAGTACTTC
TRBJ2-5,-,-,TRBV25-1,CASSADSLTKYF,TGTGCCAGCAGTGCCGATTCATTAACCAAGTACTTC
TRBJ2-5,-,-,TRBV7-7,CASSLGLLGGETQYF,TGTGCTAGCAGCTTAGGGCTCCTCGGTGGGGAGACCCAGTACTTC
TRBJ2-7,-,TRBD1,TRBV6-1,CASSRDRGPSYEQYF,TGTGCCAGCAGTCGAGACAGGGGGCCCTCCTACGAGCAGTACTTC
TRBJ1-5,-,TRBD1,TRBV5-5,CASSLDRGFNQPQHF,TGTGCCAGCAGCCTGGACAGGGGCTTCAATCAGCCCCAGCATTTT
TRBJ2-7,-,-,TRBV30,CAWTGGAVSSYEQYF,TGTGCCTGGACGGGTGGGGCGGTGAGCTCCTACGAGCAGTACTTC
TRBJ1-2,-,TRBD1,TRBV11-2,CASSLGGTGNVWGYTF,TGTGCCAGCAGCTTAGGAGGGACAGGGAACGTATGGGGCTACACCTTC
TRBJ2-3,-,-,TRBV10-1,CASSRMADTQYF,TGCGCCAGCAGTAGAATGGCAGATACGCAGTATTTT
TRBJ2-3,once,TRBD2,TRBV4-1,CASSQTGVAGVSDTQYF,TGCGCCAGCAGCCAGACGGGAGTAGCGGGGGTTTCAGATACGCAGTATTTT
TRBJ2-5,-,-,TRBV5-5,CASSSTGPRETQYF,TGTGCCAGCAGTTCTACGGGACCGAGAGAGACCCAGTACTTC
TRBJ1-3,-,-,TRBV9,CASSPRAGVFSGNTIYF,TGTGCCAGCAGCCCCCGGGCAGGCGTTTTCTCTGGAAACACCATATATTTT